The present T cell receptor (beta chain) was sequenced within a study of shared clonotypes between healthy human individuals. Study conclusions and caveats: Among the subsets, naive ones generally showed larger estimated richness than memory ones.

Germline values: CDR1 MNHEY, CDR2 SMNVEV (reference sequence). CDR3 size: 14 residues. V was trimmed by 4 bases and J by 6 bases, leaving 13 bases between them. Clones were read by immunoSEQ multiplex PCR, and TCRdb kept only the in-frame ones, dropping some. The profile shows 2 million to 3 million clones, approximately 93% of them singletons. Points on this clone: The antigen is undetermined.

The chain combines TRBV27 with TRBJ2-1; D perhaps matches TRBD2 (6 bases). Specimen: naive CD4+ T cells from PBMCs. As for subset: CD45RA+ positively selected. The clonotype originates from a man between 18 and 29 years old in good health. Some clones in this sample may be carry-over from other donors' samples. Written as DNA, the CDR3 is TGTGCCAGCAGTTCCCCCGGGGGAGCCAATGAGCAGTTCTTC. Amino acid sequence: CASSSPGGANEQFF.